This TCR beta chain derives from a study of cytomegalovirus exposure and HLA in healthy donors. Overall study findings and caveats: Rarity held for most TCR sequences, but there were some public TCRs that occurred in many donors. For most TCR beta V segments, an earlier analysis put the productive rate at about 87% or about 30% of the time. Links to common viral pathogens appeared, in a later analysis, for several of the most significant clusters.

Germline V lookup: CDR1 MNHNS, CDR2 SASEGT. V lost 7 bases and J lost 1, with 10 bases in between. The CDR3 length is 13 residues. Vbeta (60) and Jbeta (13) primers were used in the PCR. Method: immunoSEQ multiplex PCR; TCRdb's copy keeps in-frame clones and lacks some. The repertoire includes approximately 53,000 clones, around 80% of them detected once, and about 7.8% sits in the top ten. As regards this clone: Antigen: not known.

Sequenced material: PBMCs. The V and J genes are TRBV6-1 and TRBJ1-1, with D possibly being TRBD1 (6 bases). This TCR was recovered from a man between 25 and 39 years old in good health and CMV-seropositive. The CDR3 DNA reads TGTGCCAGCAAGGGACACCCGAACACTGAAGCTTTCTTT. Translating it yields CASKGHPNTEAFF.